A single sample is the source of the 19 T cell receptor beta chains below, sequenced in a study of low-dose radiotherapy and immunotherapy resistance in tumors. Time point specified: after trial treatment. Indicated treatment: LDRT plus nivolumab, ipilimumab, low-dose cyclophosphamide and aspirin (RACIN trial). Primers used for first-strand cDNA, a TRAV- and TRBV-specific set, covered both alpha and beta chains. The authors amplified TCRs for about 20 PCR cycles with a constant-region primer and a V-primer adapter. TCRdb re-called the reads through MiXCR, storing one row per CDR3 protein. The table lists about 39,000 distinct CDR3 sequences, less than 25% of them singletons. Sample: PBMCs, taken after low-dose radiotherapy plus immunotherapy. These receptors were taken from a female donor with ovarian cancer.

V is TRBV19 and J is TRBJ1-2; D gene unclear. Trimming took off 8 bases at V and 4 bases at J, with 14 bases between the two ends. This CDR3 is built from 13 residues. Germline V gene data show CDR1 as LNHDA and CDR2 as SQIVND (reference sequence). CDR3 in DNA: TGTGCCAGTCGGACCGGCAAGGTCTATGGCTACACCTTC. Its translation is CASRTGKVYGYTF.

This clonotype has ten or more counts. The chain recombines TRBV9 with TRBJ1-4; D possibly corresponds to TRBD1 (5 bases). Germline CDR1 reads SGDLS; CDR2 reads YYNGEE. This CDR3 spans 15 amino acids. Trimming left V 3 bases short and J 3 bases short, with 12 bases between. This chain's CDR3 is CASSGPGAANEKLFF. In DNA form, the CDR3 reads TGTGCCAGCAGCGGACCCGGGGCGGCTAATGAAAAACTGTTTTTT.

This clonotype was observed many times. The genes are TRBV13 and TRBJ2-7, with 9 bases fitting TRBD1. This CDR3 is 14 amino acids long. CDR1 PRHDT and CDR2 FYEKMQ come from the germline V gene (reference sequence). J gave up 5 bases and V 3 bases, and 5 bases lay outside the gene matches. In nucleotides, the CDR3 is TGTGCCAGCAGCTTGGGACAGGGCCTCGACGAGCAGTACTTC. Its protein is CASSLGQGLDEQYF.

This clonotype has at least ten counts. The rearrangement joins TRBV30 to TRBJ2-7; tentative D call: TRBD2 (7 bases). There are 15 residues in the CDR3. Germline loops: CDR1 GTSNPN, CDR2 SVGIG (reference sequence). Deletions cut 0 bases from V and 5 bases from J, with 17 bases between. The CDR3 loop reads CAWSVGGGGSDEQYF. The CDR3 DNA is TGTGCCTGGAGTGTGGGGGGCGGGGGCTCGGACGAGCAGTACTTC.

The V and J genes are TRBV2 and TRBJ2-1, with 9 bases that match TRBD2. CDR3 length: 14 residues. Germline trimming cut 2 bases from V and 8 bases from J; bases unmatched to any gene: 4. CDR1 is SNHLY, CDR2 FYNNEI, per germline. CDR3 nucleotide sequence: TGTGCCAGCAGTGAAATAGCGGGAGACCATGAGCAGTTCTTC. It codes for CASSEIAGDHEQFF.

V and J are TRBV20-1 and TRBJ2-7; 7 bases fit TRBD2. This CDR3 is built from 14 residues. The V segment lost 4 bases and the J segment 1 base; nucleotides outside the gene matches: 7. The germline V gene encodes CDR1 DFQATT and CDR2 SNEGSKA (reference sequence). The CDR3 coding sequence is TGCAGTGCTACCGGGGGGACGGGATCCTACGAGCAGTACTTC. Translated, it gives CSATGGTGSYEQYF.

This clonotype was seen more than once but under ten times. The chain combines TRBV2 with TRBJ2-2, with 10 bases lining up with TRBD1. The V and J ends lost 6 bases and 4 bases, in that order; junction bases with no gene match: 14. The CDR3 spans 18 residues. The germline gives CDR1 SNHLY, CDR2 FYNNEI. The chain's CDR3 is CASRVGLSGTGVTGELFF. The DNA of the CDR3 is TGTGCCAGCAGGGTGGGACTATCCGGGACAGGGGTCACCGGGGAGCTGTTTTTT.

This clonotype has ten or more counts. The chain links TRBV7-8 to TRBJ2-7; D call uncertain. V was cut by 1 base and J by 4 bases, with 14 bases left in between. The CDR3 is 15 residues long. Germline-derived CDR1 and CDR2 are SGHVS and FQNEAQ. CDR3 amino acids: CASSLDLTGGYEQYF. The DNA for the CDR3 is TGTGCCAGCAGCTTAGACCTAACCGGTGGGTACGAGCAGTACTTC.

This clonotype was detected ten times or more. This rearrangement joins TRBV10-3 to TRBJ2-1, with 8 bases matching TRBD2. V was pared by 2 bases and J by 4 bases, with 4 bases of the junction left unmatched. The CDR3 extends over 15 amino acids. Germline loops: CDR1 ENHRY, CDR2 SYGVKD. The CDR3 sequence: CAISETGGNYNEQFF. Here the CDR3 DNA reads TGTGCCATCAGTGAGACGGGAGGGAATTACAATGAGCAGTTCTTC.

This clonotype occurred many times. The chain joins TRBV30 to TRBJ1-1; D call uncertain. CDR1 and CDR2 from the germline V gene are GTSNPN and SVGIG (reference sequence). The V end lost 3 bases, the J end lost 3 bases, and 11 bases lay between the germline ends. The CDR3 consists of 13 residues. CDR3: CAWSGSYDTEAFF. In DNA form, the CDR3 reads TGTGCCTGGAGCGGGTCCTACGACACTGAAGCTTTCTTT.

This clonotype was seen many times. The chain joins TRBV18 to TRBJ2-1, with 10 nucleotides matching TRBD1. The CDR3 totals 16 residues. Per germline, CDR1 KGHSH and CDR2 LQKENI. Germline trimming cut 4 bases from V and 8 bases from J; bases unmatched to any gene: 11. CDR3 DNA sequence: TGTGCCAGCTCACAGAAACATGCGACAGGGGGCGATGAGCAGTTCTTC. Translating gives CASSQKHATGGDEQFF.

On this clonotype: A single base separates this from a much larger clone, so it may be a read error. V and J are TRBV4-1 and TRBJ2-5; perhaps TRBD1 as D (5 bases). Between the trimmed V and J ends, which lost 0 bases and 5 bases, there was a span of 7 bases. Germline CDR1 and CDR2: MGHRA and YSYEKL. This CDR3 contains 13 residues. DNA for the CDR3: TGCGCCAGCAGCCAAGACAAGGGGGAGACCCAGTACTTC. Amino acid sequence: CASSQDKGETQYF.

The rearrangement uses TRBV6-6 and TRBJ1-4; 7 nucleotides agree with TRBD1. The length of the CDR3 is 16 residues. The germline V gene encodes CDR1 MNHNY and CDR2 SVGAGI (reference sequence). Germline trimming cut 2 bases from V and 8 bases from J; bases unmatched to any gene: 11. This CDR3 reads CASSYQRQGLREKLFF. The CDR3, as DNA: TGTGCCAGCAGTTACCAACGACAGGGCCTGCGAGAAAAACTGTTTTTT.

This sequence joins TRBV7-6 and TRBJ2-7; 10 bases map to TRBD2. This CDR3 is 16 amino acids long. The V gene end was trimmed by 5 bases and the J gene end by 3 bases; junction bases not matched to a gene: 10. Germline CDR1 SGHVS, CDR2 FNYEAQ. DNA for the CDR3: TGTGCCAGCAGCCCACGACTAGCGGGCCTTCTCTACGAGCAGTACTTC. As protein: CASSPRLAGLLYEQYF.

This clonotype was seen repeatedly, ten times or more. The rearrangement joins TRBV19 to TRBJ2-1; tentatively, D is TRBD1 (6 bases). V lost 5 bases and J 6 bases, leaving 17 bases between the germline ends. Germline lookup yields CDR1 LNHDA and CDR2 SQIVND (reference sequence). This CDR3 region has 15 residues. The CDR3 reads CASSVGTNQGNEQFF. CDR3 nucleotides: TGTGCCAGTAGTGTCGGGACAAACCAGGGCAATGAGCAGTTCTTC.

Details on this clonotype: A much larger clonotype is one base distant, so this may be a read error. CDR3 residues: CATSLSGGPYNEQFF. The CDR3 nucleotides are TGTGCCACCAGCCTAAGCGGGGGGCCCTACAATGAGCAGTTCTTC. The chain has TRBV24-1 and TRBJ2-1; 9 bases line up with TRBD2. CDR3 length: 15 residues. J was trimmed by 2 bases and V by 7 bases; bases with no gene match: 5. Germline CDR1 KGHDR, CDR2 SFDVKD.

The V and J genes are TRBV28 and TRBJ2-7, with 8 bases lining up with TRBD1. CDR1 and CDR2 (germline): MDHEN, SYDVKM. This CDR3 has 13 residues. The trim removed 10 bases at V and 0 bases at J, leaving 5 bases unmatched. CDR3 amino acids: CATQGANSYEQYF. CDR3 DNA sequence: TGTGCCACCCAGGGGGCTAACTCCTACGAGCAGTACTTC. Using reference TRBV28 and TRBJ2-7 for the parts outside the CDR3, the full variable domain is DVKVTQSSRYLVKRTGEKVFLECVQDMDHENMFWYRQDPGLGLRLIYFSYDVKMKEKGDIPEGYSVSREKKERFSLILESASTNQTSMYLCATQGANSYEQYFGPGTRLTVT.

Concerning this clonotype itself: It is likely a read error: a sequence one base away is far more abundant. The CDR3 sequence is CASSQTGTSRVGKTQYF. As DNA, the CDR3 is TGCGCCAGCAGCCAAACCGGGACTAGCAGGGTCGGGAAGACCCAGTACTTC. V is TRBV5-4 and J is TRBJ2-5; 9 bases line up with TRBD2. Per germline, CDR1 SGHNT and CDR2 YYREEE (reference sequence). The CDR3 is made up of 17 amino acids.

This clonotype was recorded at least ten times. The J gene is TRBJ1-6, the V gene TRBV2, with a weak D call TRBD1 (6 bases). Trimming removed 6 bases at V and 11 bases at J, with 14 bases between. The V gene's germline CDR1 is SNHLY and CDR2 FYNNEI. The CDR3 has 13 amino acids. The CDR3 here is CASRDTGITPLHF. The CDR3, as DNA: TGTGCCAGCAGGGACACAGGGATTACACCCCTCCACTTT.